Presented here are 14 T cell receptor beta chains from one specimen sequenced in a study of cytomegalovirus exposure and HLA in healthy donors. The PCR was carried out with 60 Vbeta primers and 13 Jbeta primers. The protocol was immunoSEQ multiplex PCR, while the TCRdb copy is restricted to in-frame clones and leaves out a portion. This repertoire includes around 140,000 clones. Sequencing was performed on PBMCs. The receptor set was obtained from a woman in her thirties or forties in good health and CMV-seronegative.

This rearrangement joins TRBV7-3 to TRBJ1-3; the D gene is possibly TRBD1 (5 bases). V gave up 4 bases and J gave up 2 bases, with 12 bases separating them. The length of the CDR3 is 15 residues. CDR1 is SGHTA, CDR2 FQGTGA, per germline. The CDR3 DNA sequence: TGTGCCAGCAGCTCCCCCGAAGGGGCTGGAAACACCATATATTTT. It is translated as CASSSPEGAGNTIYF.

CDR3 amino acids: CASSQEAGTNTEAFF. The CDR3 region has the DNA TGCGCCAGCAGCCAAGAGGCGGGCACGAACACTGAAGCTTTCTTT. V gene TRBV4-3 combines with J gene TRBJ1-1, with D unclear. Looked up from germline, CDR1 is LGHNA and CDR2 is YSLEER. This CDR3 is built from 15 residues. Trimming removed 0 bases from V and 1 base from J, with 9 bases in between.

The rearrangement joins TRBV7-9 to TRBJ1-6; D is perhaps TRBD1 (6 bases). V was pared by 0 bases and J by 6 bases, with 12 bases between. Germline CDR1 is SEHNR and CDR2 is FQNEAQ (reference sequence). This CDR3 spans 16 amino acids. CDR3 region: CASSLARTDRNSPLHF. CDR3 DNA: TGTGCCAGCAGCTTAGCGAGGACAGACCGTAATTCACCCCTCCACTTT.

This chain links TRBV7-9 with TRBJ1-4, with 10 bases identical to TRBD1. Germline CDR1 reads SEHNR; CDR2 reads FQNEAQ (reference sequence). The junction had 9 bases not matched to a gene; V was cut back by 5 bases and J by 6 bases. The CDR3 sequence is 16 residues long. The CDR3 region has the DNA TGTGCCAGCAGCCACCCACTCGGGACAGGGGATGAAAAACTGTTTTTT. Amino acid sequence: CASSHPLGTGDEKLFF.

The rearrangement links TRBV18 to TRBJ2-5; no clear D gene. The CDR3 totals 14 residues. The germline CDR1 and CDR2 sequences are KGHSH and LQKENI. V dropped 1 base and J dropped 2 bases, with 8 bases sitting between them. CDR3 nucleotide sequence: TGTGCCAGCTCACCACGCCTAGAGCAAGAGACCCAGTACTTC. The encoded protein is CASSPRLEQETQYF.

The chain has TRBV2 and TRBJ2-2; TRBD1 might be the D (5 bases). The V end was cut by 6 bases, the J end by 5 bases, with 13 bases between. In germline, CDR1 is SNHLY, CDR2 FYNNEI. This CDR3 comprises 14 residues. DNA of the CDR3: TGTGCCAGCAGACCCAGAAGGGGAACCGGGGAGCTGTTTTTT. Residues: CASRPRRGTGELFF.

This rearrangement joins TRBV19 to TRBJ1-1; 8 nucleotides align to TRBD1. V lost 5 bases and J lost 5; bases outside the gene matches: 7. CDR3 length: 14 residues. Germline V gene data show CDR1 as LNHDA and CDR2 as SQIVND (reference sequence). The CDR3 is CASSLRGQGTEAFF. CDR3 sequence (DNA): TGTGCCAGTAGTTTAAGAGGACAGGGAACTGAAGCTTTCTTT.

The J gene is TRBJ2-7, the V gene TRBV5-1, with D perhaps TRBD2 (6 bases). Between the trimmed V and J ends, which lost 2 bases and 2 bases, there was a span of 11 bases. This CDR3 has 14 residues. Germline V gene sequence: CDR1 SGHRS, CDR2 YFSETQ. Written as DNA, the CDR3 is TGCGCCAGCAGCTTAGCGCGGGGACCCTACGAGCAGTACTTC. It encodes CASSLARGPYEQYF.

CDR3 region: CASSPQTVRGPYEQYF. CDR3 DNA sequence: TGTGCCAGCAGTCCTCAAACAGTGCGGGGGCCCTACGAGCAGTACTTC. The chain is built from TRBV7-2 and TRBJ2-7; maybe TRBD2 (7 bases). This CDR3 is built from 16 residues. Germline V CDR1 and CDR2: SGHTA, FQGNSA. V dropped 6 bases and J dropped 2 bases, with 20 bases sitting between them.

This chain links TRBV7-2 with TRBJ2-7, with 9 bases that match TRBD1. The trim removed 5 bases at V and 1 base at J, leaving 6 bases unmatched. Germline V gene sequence: CDR1 SGHTA, CDR2 FQGNSA. This CDR3 comprises 15 residues. CDR3: CASSGGTGRSYEQYF. The CDR3 DNA sequence: TGTGCCAGCAGCGGCGGGACAGGGAGATCCTACGAGCAGTACTTC.

The chain recombines TRBV4-2 with TRBJ2-7; 11 bases align to TRBD2. Trimming removed 4 bases from V and 2 bases from J; junction bases left unmatched: 10. There are 17 residues in the CDR3. Germline V lookup: CDR1 LGHNA, CDR2 YNFKEQ. The CDR3 loop reads CASSLPGGSGGAYEQYF. The CDR3, as DNA: TGTGCCAGCAGCCTGCCAGGGGGTAGCGGGGGGGCCTACGAGCAGTACTTC.

The chain employs TRBV28 and TRBJ1-4, with 11 bases identical to TRBD1. Germline V lookup: CDR1 MDHEN, CDR2 SYDVKM. The trim removed 8 bases at V and 8 bases at J, leaving 7 bases unmatched. This CDR3 contains 14 residues. The CDR3 DNA is TGTGCCAGCCGGACAGGGGGCTCTTTAGAAAAACTGTTTTTT. Translation gives CASRTGGSLEKLFF.

This sequence joins TRBV7-3 and TRBJ2-3; TRBD1 aligns across 8 bases. From germline, CDR1 is SGHTA and CDR2 FQGTGA. Trimming cost V 6 bases and J 1 base; bases outside gene matches: 3. This CDR3 contains 14 residues. This CDR3 is CASSLTGGTDTQYF. The DNA of the CDR3 is TGTGCCAGCAGTTTGACAGGGGGCACAGATACGCAGTATTTT.

V usage is TRBV25-1 and J usage is TRBJ1-1; TRBD1 might be the D (6 bases). The CDR3 runs to 13 residues. Germline CDR1 is MGHDK and CDR2 is SYGVNS. Trimming pared 7 bases from V and 3 bases from J, leaving 12 bases between. CDR3 amino acids: CASKGGGYTEAFF. The CDR3, as DNA: TGTGCCAGCAAGGGGGGAGGGTACACTGAAGCTTTCTTT.